Listed below are T cell receptor beta chains from one sample, sequenced in a study of cytomegalovirus exposure and HLA in healthy donors. Sequencing was performed with immunoSEQ multiplex PCR; in TCRdb, only in-frame clones are kept and a portion is missing. The table shows 150,000 to 200,000 clones, with about 80% occurring only once. The sequencing sample was made of PBMCs. The source of these receptors is a woman aged 25 to 45 in good health and CMV-seropositive. CDR3s include the opening cysteine and the closing phenylalanine or tryptophan. A D gene is named only where the DNA matches it firmly. Where a row states a size, it is once, few, many or the class of an expanded clone; other rows omit it.

size: .; J: TRBJ2-7; D: TRBD1; V: TRBV10-3; DNA: TGTGCCATCAGTGAGGGCCGGGGACAGGGCTACGAGCAGTACTTC; CDR3: CAISEGRGQGYEQYF
size: once; J: TRBJ2-7; D: .; V: TRBV18; DNA: TGTGCCAGCTCACCAGGGCAGCCAGAGTCCTACGAGCAGTACTTC; CDR3: CASSPGQPESYEQYF
size: few; J: TRBJ1-3; D: TRBD1; V: TRBV30; DNA: TGTGCCTGGAGTTTCGGGGGACAGGGCGGAAACACCATATATTTT; CDR3: CAWSFGGQGGNTIYF
size: .; J: TRBJ1-2; D: TRBD1; V: TRBV10-3; DNA: TGTGCCATCAGTGAGTCGAAACCGGGACAGGTGAACTATGGCTACACCTTC; CDR3: CAISESKPGQVNYGYTF
size: .; J: TRBJ1-5; D: TRBD1; V: TRBV10-2; DNA: TGCGCCAGCAGTGATGGGTTGATGGGACAGAGGAATCAGCCCCAGCATTTT; CDR3: CASSDGLMGQRNQPQHF
size: .; J: TRBJ2-7; D: TRBD1; V: TRBV28; DNA: TGTGCCAGCACTAGGACAGGGTGGTTCGCCGAGCAGTACTTC; CDR3: CASTRTGWFAEQYF
size: .; J: TRBJ2-2; D: TRBD1; V: TRBV5-8; DNA: TGTGCCAGCAGCCACATTAACAGGGGGCTAAACACCGGGGAGCTGTTTTTT; CDR3: CASSHINRGLNTGELFF
size: .; J: TRBJ1-1; D: TRBD1; V: TRBV5-4; DNA: TGTGCCAGCAGCCTGGGGACAGGGGTTGGCACTGAAGCTTTCTTT; CDR3: CASSLGTGVGTEAFF
size: .; J: TRBJ1-2; D: .; V: TRBV4-2; DNA: TGTGCCAGCAGCCCCCCCCACGGTCGAGAAGGGGATGGCTACACCTTC; CDR3: CASSPPHGREGDGYTF
size: .; J: TRBJ1-2; D: .; V: TRBV5-5; DNA: TGTGCCAGCAGCTTGGTCGGTACAGGCGGTGGCTACACCTTC; CDR3: CASSLVGTGGGYTF
size: .; J: TRBJ2-3; D: .; V: TRBV12-5; DNA: TGTGCTAGTGGCCCGGCGGGTGCAGATACGCAGTATTTT; CDR3: CASGPAGADTQYF
size: few; J: TRBJ2-7; D: TRBD1; V: TRBV25-1; DNA: TGTGCCAGCGGCGGACAGGGAGAACTCTACGAGCAGTACTTC; CDR3: CASGGQGELYEQYF
size: once; J: TRBJ2-6; D: .; V: TRBV9; DNA: TGTGCCAGCAGCGTCGGACAGCCCTCTGGGGCCAACGTCCTGACTTTC; CDR3: CASSVGQPSGANVLTF
size: few; J: TRBJ2-3; D: .; V: TRBV14; DNA: TGTGCCAGCAGCCAAGACAGGATTAGCACAGATACGCAGTATTTT; CDR3: CASSQDRISTDTQYF
size: .; J: TRBJ2-2; D: .; V: TRBV11-2; DNA: TGTGCCAGCAGCTTAGATGGCCACGTCGGGATCGGGGAGCTGTTTTTT; CDR3: CASSLDGHVGIGELFF
size: .; J: TRBJ1-2; D: .; V: TRBV23-1; DNA: TGCGCCAGCAGTCATTCCAGGGCTTTTAGTAATGGCTACACCTTC; CDR3: CASSHSRAFSNGYTF
size: .; J: TRBJ1-1; D: TRBD1; V: TRBV28; DNA: TGTGCCAGCAGTTTTTCAGGGGGTGAAGCTTTCTTT; CDR3: CASSFSGGEAFF
size: .; J: TRBJ2-2; D: .; V: TRBV30; DNA: TGTGCCCGAACAGGGTACGGCACCGGGGAGCTGTTTTTT; CDR3: CARTGYGTGELFF
size: .; J: TRBJ2-7; D: .; V: TRBV30; DNA: TGTGCCTGGAGTAGGGGGGGTTCCTACGAGCAGTACTTC; CDR3: CAWSRGGSYEQYF
size: .; J: TRBJ2-1; D: TRBD2; V: TRBV19; DNA: TGTGCCAGTAGTATAAGGCTAGCGGGCTGGGGTGAGCAGTTCTTC; CDR3: CASSIRLAGWGEQFF
size: .; J: TRBJ1-5; D: .; V: TRBV7-7; DNA: TGTGCCAGCAGCCCTCAGGAGGCCGGCAATCAGCCCCAGCATTTT; CDR3: CASSPQEAGNQPQHF
size: .; J: TRBJ1-4; D: .; V: TRBV4-2; DNA: TGTGCCAGCAGCCTTATATCGCCATCAGGAGGTAATGAAAAACTGTTTTTT; CDR3: CASSLISPSGGNEKLFF
size: few; J: TRBJ2-1; D: TRBD2; V: TRBV27; DNA: TGTGCCAGCAGTCCAGGGACTAGCGGCCTATACAATGAGCAGTTCTTC; CDR3: CASSPGTSGLYNEQFF
size: .; J: TRBJ1-3; D: .; V: TRBV6-1; DNA: TGTGCCAGCAGGGACTCCTACCGCTCTGGAAACACCATATATTTT; CDR3: CASRDSYRSGNTIYF
size: .; J: TRBJ2-1; D: .; V: TRBV30; DNA: TGTGCCTGGAGTGTCCTAGTGGGTGAGCAGTTCTTC; CDR3: CAWSVLVGEQFF
size: .; J: TRBJ1-4; D: .; V: TRBV5-6; DNA: TGTGCCAGCAGCTTGGCGGGAGGGGAGAGCGAAAAACTGTTTTTT; CDR3: CASSLAGGESEKLFF
size: .; J: TRBJ2-3; D: .; V: TRBV6-4; DNA: TGTGCCAGCAGTTTAGGCAGCGTCGCAGATACGCAGTATTTT; CDR3: CASSLGSVADTQYF
size: .; J: TRBJ2-3; D: .; V: TRBV2; DNA: TGTGCCAGCAGTGAGACTATCCGTTATACTAGCACAGATACGCAGTATTTT; CDR3: CASSETIRYTSTDTQYF
size: .; J: TRBJ2-3; D: .; V: TRBV9; DNA: TGTGCCAGCAGTACTAGAGTTGGGAACACAGATACGCAGTATTTT; CDR3: CASSTRVGNTDTQYF
size: .; J: TRBJ2-3; D: TRBD2; V: TRBV6-1; DNA: TGTGCCAGCGGGACCGGGACTAGCGGGATGGATACGCAGTATTTT; CDR3: CASGTGTSGMDTQYF
size: .; J: TRBJ2-3; D: TRBD2; V: TRBV5-1; DNA: TGCGCCAGCAGCCTTGGGACTAGCGGGAGGATCACAGATACGCAGTATTTT; CDR3: CASSLGTSGRITDTQYF
size: .; J: TRBJ2-7; D: .; V: TRBV5-6; DNA: TGTGCCAGCAGCTTATTGAGGGATATTAGGTACGAGCAGTACTTC; CDR3: CASSLLRDIRYEQYF
size: .; J: TRBJ2-7; D: TRBD2; V: TRBV9; DNA: TGTGCCAGCAGCGTAGGCCCTAGCCGGGGGGGCTCCTACGAGCAGTACTTC; CDR3: CASSVGPSRGGSYEQYF
size: .; J: TRBJ1-5; D: TRBD1; V: TRBV7-9; DNA: TGTTCCAGCAGCCCAGGACAGGGGAGGCATCAGCCCCAGCATTTT; CDR3: CSSSPGQGRHQPQHF
size: .; J: TRBJ1-2; D: .; V: TRBV2; DNA: TGTGCCAGCAGTGAATCGGGGTGGGGCTATGGCTACACCTTC; CDR3: CASSESGWGYGYTF
size: .; J: TRBJ2-3; D: .; V: TRBV28; DNA: TGTGCCAGCACCCAGGGGTTGGGGACAGATACGCAGTATTTT; CDR3: CASTQGLGTDTQYF
size: .; J: TRBJ2-3; D: TRBD2; V: TRBV5-8; DNA: TGTGCCAGCTTTGGAGCGGGAGCCATTAGGCAGTATTTT; CDR3: CASFGAGAIRQYF
size: .; J: TRBJ2-2; D: .; V: TRBV10-2; DNA: TGCGCCAGCAGACACAGGGTGAACACCGGGGAGCTGTTTTTT; CDR3: CASRHRVNTGELFF
size: .; J: TRBJ2-7; D: TRBD2; V: TRBV2; DNA: TGTGCCAGCAGTAAGGGACTAGCGGCCTACGAGCAGTACTTC; CDR3: CASSKGLAAYEQYF
size: .; J: TRBJ2-7; D: TRBD2; V: TRBV19; DNA: TGTGCCAGTAGTATAGTTCGTTTGTTAGGGACTAGCCTCAACGAGCAGTACTTC; CDR3: CASSIVRLLGTSLNEQYF
size: .; J: TRBJ2-7; D: .; V: TRBV28; DNA: TGTGCCAGCAGTTTATCACAGCGGCCCCGCCTCGAGCAGTACTTC; CDR3: CASSLSQRPRLEQYF
size: few; J: TRBJ1-1; D: .; V: TRBV6-5; DNA: TGTGCCAGCAGTTTAGGGGGTACGGACACTGAAGCTTTCTTT; CDR3: CASSLGGTDTEAFF
size: .; J: TRBJ1-1; D: .; V: TRBV4-1; DNA: TGCGCCAGCAGCCAACAGGTCACATCGGCGGAAGCTTTCTTT; CDR3: CASSQQVTSAEAFF
size: few; J: TRBJ2-5; D: .; V: TRBV27; DNA: TGTGCCAGCAGTTTATTCAACCAAGAGACCCAGTACTTC; CDR3: CASSLFNQETQYF
size: .; J: TRBJ2-2; D: TRBD2; V: TRBV7-2; DNA: TGTGCCAGCAGCTTAGCGGGGACTATCAACACCGGGGAGCTGTTTTTT; CDR3: CASSLAGTINTGELFF
size: .; J: TRBJ2-6; D: TRBD1; V: TRBV7-3; DNA: TGTGCCAGCGCTACAGGGGCTGGGGCCAACGTCCTGACTTTC; CDR3: CASATGAGANVLTF
size: .; J: TRBJ2-2; D: .; V: TRBV18; DNA: TGTGCCAGCTCACCACTTAGCGGGAACACCGGGGAGCTGTTTTTT; CDR3: CASSPLSGNTGELFF
size: .; J: TRBJ2-7; D: .; V: TRBV20-1; DNA: TGCAGTGCATCACCCGACGGGGAGCAGTACTTC; CDR3: CSASPDGEQYF
size: .; J: TRBJ2-6; D: TRBD1; V: TRBV7-9; DNA: TGTGCCAGCAGCTCCCCGGGACAGGGACATTCTGGGGCCAACGTCCTGACTTTC; CDR3: CASSSPGQGHSGANVLTF
size: .; J: TRBJ2-5; D: .; V: TRBV7-9; DNA: TGTGCCAGCAGCCACTACCGACAGGACCAAGAGACCCAGTACTTC; CDR3: CASSHYRQDQETQYF
size: .; J: TRBJ2-5; D: .; V: TRBV9; DNA: TGTGCCAGCAGCGTAGCTCCGGAGGCTAACCAAGAGACCCAGTACTTC; CDR3: CASSVAPEANQETQYF
size: .; J: TRBJ2-7; D: TRBD1; V: TRBV2; DNA: TGTGCCAGCAGTACGACAGGGGGCGCCGAGCAGTACTTC; CDR3: CASSTTGGAEQYF
size: .; J: TRBJ2-6; D: TRBD1; V: TRBV19; DNA: TGTGCCAGTAGTCCTGACAGGGGTTTTGGGGCCAACGTCCTGACTTTC; CDR3: CASSPDRGFGANVLTF
size: .; J: TRBJ2-2; D: TRBD2; V: TRBV7-8; DNA: TGTGCCAGCAGCCACCGGACTAGCGGGACGATCGGGGAGCTGTTTTTT; CDR3: CASSHRTSGTIGELFF
size: .; J: TRBJ1-1; D: TRBD1; V: TRBV18; DNA: TGTGCCAGCTCACCACTCGAGGGACAGGGGGCGGTGAACACTGAAGCTTTCTTT; CDR3: CASSPLEGQGAVNTEAFF